A single T cell receptor beta chain is shown here with its context. Its target is unknown. Using its own MiXCR run on the 5' RACE reads, TCRdb lists one record per CDR3 protein. The sample records some 800,000 distinct CDR3 sequences, about 11% being singletons. The entry originates in a study of CD8 T cells in ankylosing spondylitis. Study-wide results and caveats: Ankylosing spondylitis blood seemed to carry a telltale TCR beta motif made of eight or nine highly homologous variants.

From germline, CDR1 is SGHRS and CDR2 YFSETQ. This CDR3 comprises 13 residues. The ends lost 5 bases at V and 4 bases at J; junction bases unmatched: 5. The receptor's source is a male donor with ankylosing spondylitis. The chain couples TRBV5-1 to TRBJ2-5; 7 bases are a match to TRBD1. The sample was blood, either unsorted or a sorted T cell fraction (not recorded which). The CDR3 nucleotides are TGCGCCAGCAGTCAACAGGGGATAGAGACCCAGTACTTC. Its protein is CASSQQGIETQYF.